The present TCR beta chain was sequenced within a study of shared clonotypes between healthy human individuals. Study results and caveats: Rarefaction revealed incomplete sorted-subset sequencing despite large depth. Across a handful of donors, naive CD4 shared 5% to 6.5%, naive CD8 over 3%, memory CD4 more than 2%, memory CD8 0.4%. Owing to a small donor count, the genetic and exposure-history diversity represented was limited.

The repertoire was sequenced with immunoSEQ multiplex PCR; TCRdb's copy has only in-frame clones and lacks some. This repertoire shows about 2.2 million clones, 93% found once; its top ten account for about 1.7%. Naive CD8 cells were CD45RO-negative, positively selected for CCR7, excluding terminally differentiated effector memory CD45RA+ cells. There are 13 residues in the CDR3. Germline V gene sequence: CDR1 MDHEN, CDR2 SYDVKM. Trimming cost V 6 bases and J 7 bases, with 15 bases left between them. Details on this clone: Its antigen is undetermined.

The rearrangement uses TRBV28 and TRBJ1-1; maybe TRBD1 (5 bases). The sample was naive CD8+ T cells from PBMCs. This sequence originates from a man aged 18 to 29 in good health. Some clones in this sample may be carry-over from other donors' samples. The CDR3, as DNA: TGTGCCAGCAGCCCCCCCCGGGACGATGAAGCTTTCTTT. This gives the protein CASSPPRDDEAFF.